Below are 23 T cell receptor beta chains sequenced from a single sample in a study of blood T cell repertoires in COVID-19. Profiled with immunoSEQ multiplex PCR; TCRdb holds only in-frame clones, not every one. This sample has around 88,000 clones, with 90% to 95% found just once. The material sequenced was peripheral blood. The receptors derive from a man aged 55-75 years with acute or convalescent COVID-19.

CDR3 in amino acids: CASSLTGRARSGANVLTF. CDR3 sequence (DNA): TGTGCCAGCAGTTTAACCGGGAGGGCCCGCTCTGGGGCCAACGTCCTGACTTTC. The chain is built from TRBV28 and TRBJ2-6; 8 bases agree with TRBD2. The junction had 6 bases not matched to a gene; V was cut back by 2 bases and J by 0 bases. The CDR3 has 18 amino acids. Germline CDR1 reads MDHEN; CDR2 reads SYDVKM.

This rearrangement joins TRBV3-1 (or the pseudogene TRBV3-2) to TRBJ2-5; no firm D call. The CDR3 length is 16 residues. Germline CDR1 is LGHDT and CDR2 is YNNKEL (reference sequence). V was shortened by 1 base and J by 4 bases, with 16 bases between the two germline ends. CDR3 bases: TGTGCCAGCAGCCAAGTCGGCGGTACGCCCCGAGAGACCCAGTACTTC. Protein product: CASSQVGGTPRETQYF.

The chain is built from TRBV6-5 and TRBJ2-7; TRBD2 might be the D (5 bases). CDR1 is MNHEY, CDR2 SVGAGI, per germline. There are 15 residues in the CDR3. V shed 5 bases and J shed 0 bases, with 14 bases lying between them. CDR3 nucleotides: TGTGCCAGCAGTCCACGGAGGTCGGGCTCCTACGAGCAGTACTTC. It encodes CASSPRRSGSYEQYF.

The chain couples TRBV27 to TRBJ2-1; 16 bases line up with TRBD2. V lost 6 bases to trimming and J lost 12 bases; unmatched junction nucleotides: 5. Germline assignment: CDR1 MNHEY and CDR2 SMNVEV (reference sequence). CDR3 size: 14 residues. CDR3 coding DNA: TGTGCCAGCAGCCCGGGACTAGCGGGAGGGCGGCAGTTCTTC. Translated: CASSPGLAGGRQFF.

This chain uses TRBV3-1 (or the pseudogene TRBV3-2) with TRBJ2-7, with 7 positions matching TRBD2. This CDR3 spans 11 amino acids. J lost 6 bases, V lost 4 bases, and 0 bases had no gene match. Germline V CDR1 and CDR2: LGHDT, YNNKEL (reference sequence). The CDR3 spells CASSRGGEQYF. DNA for the CDR3: TGTGCCAGCAGCCGGGGGGGCGAGCAGTACTTC.

The chain is built from TRBV9 and TRBJ2-1; TRBD2 agrees at 7 bases. The junction had 7 bases not matched to a gene; V was cut back by 0 bases and J by 7 bases. The length of the CDR3 is 15 residues. The germline gives CDR1 SGDLS, CDR2 YYNGEE. This CDR3 reads CASSVGTREGNEQFF. The CDR3 nucleotides are TGTGCCAGCAGCGTAGGGACTAGGGAAGGGAATGAGCAGTTCTTC. Supplemented by reference TRBV9 and TRBJ2-1, the full variable domain reads DSGVTQTPKHLITATGQRVTLRCSPRSGDLSVYWYQQSLDQGLQFLIQYYNGEERAKGNILERFSAQQFPDLHSELNLSSLELGDSALYFCASSVGTREGNEQFFGPGTRLTVL.

This chain connects TRBV27 to TRBJ2-2, with 11 nucleotides matching TRBD1. With 4 bases clipped from V and 5 bases from J, the junction kept 3 bases outside the gene matches. The germline CDR1 and CDR2 sequences are MNHEY and SMNVEV (reference sequence). This CDR3 spans 15 amino acids. The chain's CDR3 is CASSWGTGGTGELFF. CDR3 nucleotides: TGTGCCAGCAGTTGGGGGACAGGGGGTACCGGGGAGCTGTTTTTT.

The chain uses TRBV6-5 and TRBJ1-4; D remains ambiguous. The V gene's germline CDR1 is MNHEY and CDR2 SVGAGI. V gave up 6 bases and J gave up 0 bases, with 11 bases separating them. The CDR3 runs 15 residues. CDR3 DNA sequence: TGTGCCAGCAGCGCATACAGACCAACTAATGAAAAACTGTTTTTT. This gives the protein CASSAYRPTNEKLFF.

CDR3 sequence reads: CASSLLAGRETQYF. Written as DNA, the CDR3 is TGCGCCAGCAGCTTACTAGCGGGACGGGAGACCCAGTACTTC. The chain is built from TRBV5-1 and TRBJ2-5; 10 nucleotides agree with TRBD2. In germline, CDR1 is SGHRS, CDR2 YFSETQ. CDR3 size: 14 residues. Losses at the gene ends were 2 bases for V and 5 bases for J; bases not matched to a gene: 3.

The chain combines TRBV5-5 with TRBJ1-1; 7 bases are a match to TRBD1. The CDR3 extends over 12 amino acids. V lost 2 bases, J lost 8 bases, and 3 bases stayed unmatched. CDR1 SGHKS and CDR2 YYEKEE come from the germline V gene (reference sequence). CDR3 residues: CASSLMGQEAFF. The CDR3 coding sequence is TGTGCCAGCAGCTTAATGGGACAGGAAGCTTTCTTT.

The chain has TRBV6-1 and TRBJ2-5, with D uncertain. Trimming took off 0 bases at V and 5 bases at J, with 10 bases between the two ends. There are 14 residues in the CDR3. Germline CDR1 is MNHNS and CDR2 is SASEGT. The CDR3 reads CASSEALHRETQYF. CDR3 in DNA: TGTGCCAGCAGTGAAGCGCTTCACCGGGAGACCCAGTACTTC.

The V call is TRBV27, the J call TRBJ2-7; 7 positions agree with TRBD2. The CDR3 is 15 amino acids. In germline, CDR1 is MNHEY, CDR2 SMNVEV (reference sequence). J lost 4 bases, V lost 5 bases, and 11 bases had no gene match. CDR3 sequence reads: CASSTATSTRYEQYF. For the CDR3, the DNA is TGTGCCAGCAGTACCGCGACTAGCACGAGGTACGAGCAGTACTTC.

CDR3 DNA sequence: TGTGCCTCCCGACAGGGTAGCAATCAGCCCCAGCATTTT. Its translation: CASRQGSNQPQHF. The chain uses TRBV19 and TRBJ1-5; 7 bases match TRBD1. This CDR3 comprises 13 residues. The germline CDR1 and CDR2 sequences are LNHDA and SQIVND (reference sequence). Trimming cost V 11 bases and J 0 bases; bases outside gene matches: 4.

The chain combines TRBV2 with TRBJ2-1; TRBD1 agrees at 8 bases. With 7 bases clipped from V and 3 bases from J, the junction kept 5 bases outside the gene matches. CDR3 size: 14 residues. The V gene's germline CDR1 is SNHLY and CDR2 FYNNEI. The CDR3 spells CASTPGGGYNEQFF. The CDR3 DNA reads TGTGCCAGCACCCCAGGGGGCGGCTACAATGAGCAGTTCTTC.

The CDR3 DNA reads as TGTGCCAGCAGTCAACTAGCGGGAGACTGGGGGAGCTACGAGCAGTACTTC. Its translation: CASSQLAGDWGSYEQYF. The chain employs TRBV6-2 or TRBV6-3 and TRBJ2-7; the match to TRBD2 covers 11 bases. Per germline, CDR1 MNHEY and CDR2 SVGEGT. The CDR3 covers 17 residues. After removal of 5 bases from V and 3 bases from J, the junction contained 12 bases not matched to a gene.

This rearrangement joins TRBV12-3 or TRBV12-4 to TRBJ2-5, with D possibly matching TRBD2 (6 bases). V lost 5 bases and J lost 5, with 12 bases in between. CDR3 size: 13 residues. Here the CDR3 DNA reads TGTGCCAGCAGTGGAGGGAGAAGGGAGACCCAGTACTTC. This encodes CASSGGRRETQYF.

The rearrangement joins TRBV11-2 to TRBJ2-1, with 14 bases that match TRBD2. J gave up 8 bases and V 4 bases, and 7 bases lay outside the gene matches. Germline V gives CDR1 SGHAT, CDR2 FQNNGV. The CDR3 runs to 16 residues. CDR3 residues: CASSSPGTSGSHEQFF. The CDR3 DNA sequence: TGTGCCAGCAGCTCACCCGGGACTAGCGGGAGTCATGAGCAGTTCTTC.

The gene calls are TRBV7-2 and TRBJ2-3; D perhaps matches TRBD2 (5 bases). The V gene's germline CDR1 is SGHTA and CDR2 FQGNSA. CDR3 size: 15 residues. V shed 5 bases and J shed 2 bases, with 14 bases lying between them. DNA of the CDR3: TGTGCCAGCAGCGACTACAAGACCGACACAGATACGCAGTATTTT. It specifies CASSDYKTDTDTQYF. The whole variable domain, filled in from reference TRBV7-2 and TRBJ2-3, reads GAGVSQSPSNKVTEKGKDVELRCDPISGHTALYWYRQSLGQGLEFLIYFQGNSAPDKSGLPSDRFSAERTGGSVSTLTIQRTQQEDSAVYLCASSDYKTDTDTQYFGPGTRLTVL.

This chain links TRBV4-2 with TRBJ2-2; 12 bases match TRBD2. The CDR3 runs 18 residues. CDR1 and CDR2 from the germline V gene are LGHNA and YNFKEQ. V shed 0 bases and J 5 bases; nucleotides not matched to a gene: 7. The CDR3 DNA reads TGTGCCAGCAGCCAAGAACCTAGCGGGAGGGCATCGACCGGGGAGCTGTTTTTT. It specifies CASSQEPSGRASTGELFF.

The chain links TRBV11-3 to TRBJ2-2, with D tentatively TRBD1 (5 bases). V was trimmed by 2 bases and J by 6 bases, leaving 16 bases between them. Germline-derived CDR1 and CDR2 are SGHNT and YENEEA. The CDR3 is 16 residues long. DNA of the CDR3: TGTGCCAGCAGCTTAAGTGGGGCCTGCTGGGCCGGGGAGCTGTTTTTT. Amino acid sequence: CASSLSGACWAGELFF.

The gene calls are TRBV4-3 and TRBJ2-1; 7 nucleotides align to TRBD2. The CDR3 sequence is 15 residues long. CDR1 is LGHNA and CDR2 is YSLEER in the germline V gene. Trimming took 0 bases from V and 7 from J; bases not matched to a gene: 6. CDR3 bases: TGCGCCAGCAGCCAAGATGCCGGGGGGTGGAATGAGCAGTTCTTC. This codes for CASSQDAGGWNEQFF.

This clone was counted once. The chain carries TRBV30 and TRBJ1-3, with 9 bases matching TRBD1. Germline CDR1 is GTSNPN and CDR2 is SVGIG (reference sequence). This CDR3 has 16 amino acids. Germline trimming cut 0 bases from V and 0 bases from J; bases unmatched to any gene: 3. CDR3 nucleotide sequence: TGTGCCTGGAGTGTAACAGGGGGCGTCTCTGGAAACACCATATATTTT. As protein: CAWSVTGGVSGNTIYF.

The rearrangement uses TRBV30 and TRBJ2-7; TRBD1 is a possible D gene (6 bases). Trimming pared 4 bases from V and 4 bases from J, leaving 8 bases between. The CDR3 has 11 amino acids. Germline V gives CDR1 GTSNPN, CDR2 SVGIG (reference sequence). The CDR3 DNA reads as TGTGCCTGGATGGGGGCTTACGAGCAGTACTTC. Translated, it gives CAWMGAYEQYF.